This entry lists 30 T cell receptor beta chains sequenced from one sample in a study of Graves' ophthalmopathy and Graves' hyperthyroidism. RNA transcripts were the template, and TCR beta CDR3 regions were amplified from them. RT-PCR was first run with HTBI primers, then multiplex PCR in a second round. TCRdb analysed the multiplex PCR reads with MiXCR anew, one entry per CDR3 protein. Here the sample spans around 670,000 distinct CDR3 sequences, roughly 40% being singletons. The sample consisted of peripheral blood. All receptors come from an adult man with Graves' ophthalmopathy.

In its sample, this clonotype was seen many times. The chain's CDR3 is CASSPRTGGAGEKLFF. The DNA of the CDR3 is TGTGCCAGCAGCCCGAGGACAGGGGGCGCGGGAGAAAAACTGTTTTTT. The chain uses TRBV7-2 and TRBJ1-4; 11 bases fit TRBD1. Per the germline V gene, CDR1 is SGHTA and CDR2 is FQGNSA. V shed 5 bases, J shed 8 bases, and the junction held 10 bases outside the gene matches. The CDR3 length is 16 residues.

The V call is TRBV11-2, the J call TRBJ2-7, with 9 bases that match TRBD1. The germline V gene has CDR1 SGHAT and CDR2 FQNNGV. The V gene end was trimmed by 3 bases and the J gene end by 3 bases; junction bases not matched to a gene: 3. This CDR3 spans 14 amino acids. The CDR3 DNA is TGTGCCAGCAGCTTGAACAGGGGGCACTACGAGCAGTACTTC. This encodes CASSLNRGHYEQYF.

The table lists this clonotype with many counts. The V call is TRBV29-1, the J call TRBJ1-1; D is possibly TRBD1 (5 bases). From germline, CDR1 is SQVTM and CDR2 ANQGSEA. The ends were cut back, 4 bases at V and 0 bases at J, with 12 bases in the middle. The length of the CDR3 is 14 residues. CDR3 bases: TGCAGCGTTGGGCCAGGGCCAATGAACACTGAAGCTTTCTTT. Translated, it gives CSVGPGPMNTEAFF.

Regarding this clonotype: A read error may explain this, as a much larger clone is one base away. The chain joins TRBV11-2 to TRBJ1-4; 11 positions match TRBD1. Germline CDR1 is SGHAT and CDR2 is FQNNGV. The CDR3 spans 14 residues. CDR3 in DNA: TGTGCCAACAGCTGGGACAGGGGGGATGAAAAACTGTTTTTT. It yields the protein CANSWDRGDEKLFF. Combining the CDR3 with reference TRBV11-2 and TRBJ1-4 gives the whole variable domain EAGVAQSPRYKIIEKRQSVAFWCNPISGHATLYWYQQILGQGPKLLIQFQNNGVVDDSQLPKDRFSAERLKGVDSTLKIQPAKLEDSAVYLCANSWDRGDEKLFFGSGTQLSVL.

The chain joins TRBV25-1 to TRBJ2-2; 10 nucleotides match TRBD2. Germline lookup yields CDR1 MGHDK and CDR2 SYGVNS. The CDR3 is 16 residues long. The ends lost 5 bases at V and 2 bases at J; junction bases unmatched: 5. Written as DNA, the CDR3 is TGTGCCAGCAGTCCGGGACTAGCGCATAACACCGGGGAGCTGTTTTTT. Its protein product is CASSPGLAHNTGELFF.

Turning to this clonotype: One end of the junction does not line up with germline, which may come from a read error. This chain links TRBV24-1 with TRBJ1-5; D is unresolved. The CDR3 is 15 residues long. Germline V gene sequence: CDR1 KGHDR, CDR2 SFDVKD. The DNA of the CDR3 is TGTGCCAGCAGTTACTCGAGTGGGATCAATCAGCCCCAGCATTTT. This sequence encodes CASSYSSGINQPQHF.

The V call is TRBV9, the J call TRBJ1-1; TRBD1 is a possible D gene (6 bases). The germline V and J ends were trimmed by 5 bases and 1 base, with 27 bases remaining between them. CDR3 length: 19 residues. The V gene's germline CDR1 is SGDLS and CDR2 YYNGEE. The chain's CDR3 is CASSYPPGGGASRNTEAFF. The CDR3 bases are TGTGCCAGCAGTTACCCTCCCGGGGGGGGCGCAAGTCGGAACACTGAAGCTTTCTTT.

This clonotype was seen more than once but under ten times. This sequence joins TRBV19 and TRBJ2-7; TRBD1 is a possible D gene (6 bases). Trimming stripped 4 bases from V and 4 bases from J, with 14 bases between. CDR1 and CDR2 from the germline V gene are LNHDA and SQIVND (reference sequence). The CDR3 is 14 residues long. The CDR3 nucleotides read TGTGCCAGTAGTACCCGACAGGCGTCGTACGAGCAGTACTTC. It specifies CASSTRQASYEQYF.

Remarks on this clonotype: A clone one base away is much larger, so this may be a read error. The DNA for the CDR3 is TGTGCCAGTAGTTCGGCCCGGACAGGGAACACTAAAGCTTTCTTT. It translates to CASSSARTGNTKAFF. The genes are TRBV19 and TRBJ1-1; TRBD1 agrees at 8 bases. The CDR3 totals 15 residues. Germline lookup yields CDR1 LNHDA and CDR2 SQIVND (reference sequence).

This chain links TRBV20-1 with TRBJ2-5; 14 bases match TRBD2. The V and J ends lost 1 base and 4 bases, in that order; junction bases with no gene match: 5. There are 16 residues in the CDR3. Germline V lookup: CDR1 DFQATT, CDR2 SNEGSKA (reference sequence). The CDR3 coding sequence is TGCAGTGCTAGAGGACTAGCGGGAGGGCCGCGAGAGACCCAGTACTTC. This gives the protein CSARGLAGGPRETQYF.

The rearrangement links TRBV4-2 to TRBJ1-1; D unclear. Germline lookup yields CDR1 LGHNA and CDR2 YNFKEQ. This CDR3 is 14 amino acids long. Trimming took 6 bases from V and 5 from J, leaving 16 bases between them. CDR3 residues: CASSPPGERTEAFF. The CDR3, as DNA: TGTGCCAGCAGTCCCCCGGGTGAAAGAACTGAAGCTTTCTTT.

The table lists this clonotype with a few counts. The chain is built from TRBV2 and TRBJ1-2; D ambiguous. The V end lost 4 bases, the J end lost 2 bases, and 14 bases lay between the germline ends. Germline loops: CDR1 SNHLY, CDR2 FYNNEI. The CDR3 sequence is 15 residues long. CDR3 coding DNA: TGTGCCAGCAGTGTTTTCCCTGGAGAGAACTATGGCTACACCTTC. This gives the protein CASSVFPGENYGYTF.

The V call is TRBV15, the J call TRBJ1-2, with 7 bases fitting TRBD1. Germline V gene lookup returns CDR1 LNHNV and CDR2 YYDKDF (reference sequence). CDR3 length: 15 amino acids. With 3 bases clipped from V and 7 bases from J, the junction kept 11 bases outside the gene matches. For the CDR3, the DNA is TGTGCCACCAGCAGCGCGGCCGACAGGGATCCTGGCTACACCTTC. Encoded protein: CATSSAADRDPGYTF.

This clonotype was recorded a few times. The chain uses TRBV7-3 and TRBJ1-2; D is perhaps TRBD1 (6 bases). This CDR3 region has 14 residues. Trimming shortened V by 6 bases and J by 4 bases, and 15 bases separated the two germline ends. Per germline, CDR1 SGHTA and CDR2 FQGTGA. CDR3 nucleotides: TGTGCCAGCAGTGCCGGGACAACGACCTATGGCTACACCTTC. Residues: CASSAGTTTYGYTF.

The CDR3 sequence is CASSRLRNEQFF. CDR3 nucleotide sequence: TGTGCCAGCAGCCGACTCCGCAATGAGCAGTTCTTC. The chain has TRBV7-2 and TRBJ2-7; unclear D gene. The J call is in doubt because the DNA end fits TRBJ2-1 better. The CDR3 is made up of 12 amino acids. The germline V gene has CDR1 SGHTA and CDR2 FQGNSA.

This clonotype was recorded at least ten times. The rearrangement uses TRBV12-3 or TRBV12-4 and TRBJ1-1; 7 positions match TRBD1. The trim removed 3 bases at V and 7 bases at J, leaving 5 bases unmatched. The CDR3 runs to 13 residues. CDR3 residues: CASSFGQGDEAFF. DNA of the CDR3: TGTGCCAGCAGTTTTGGGCAGGGGGATGAAGCTTTCTTT.

The sample holds a few counts of this clonotype. The gene calls are TRBV12-3 or TRBV12-4 and TRBJ2-5; D gene uncertain. The CDR3 has 13 amino acids. V lost 3 bases to trimming and J lost 4 bases, with 9 bases between them. The CDR3 coding sequence is TGTGCCAGCAGTTTTAGGCAGTTAGAGACCCAGTACTTC. Its translation: CASSFRQLETQYF.

CDR3 sequence reads: CASSLGDRVSPLHF. CDR3 DNA sequence: TGTGCCAGCAGCTTGGGGGACAGGGTTTCACCCCTCCACTTT. The gene calls are TRBV5-4 and TRBJ1-6, with 9 bases that match TRBD1. There are 14 residues in the CDR3. Germline V gives CDR1 SGHNT, CDR2 YYREEE (reference sequence). Germline trimming cut 0 bases from V and 9 bases from J; bases unmatched to any gene: 1.

This rearrangement joins TRBV25-1 to TRBJ1-2; TRBD1 aligns across 7 bases. Trimming removed 4 bases from V and 2 bases from J; junction bases left unmatched: 4. Germline-derived CDR1 and CDR2 are MGHDK and SYGVNS. The CDR3 has 14 residues. In DNA, the CDR3 is TGTGCCAGCAGTGCTCCACAGGGGAACTATGGCTACACCTTC. Amino acid sequence: CASSAPQGNYGYTF.

This clonotype has at least ten counts. The gene calls are TRBV24-1 and TRBJ1-1; weak D call: TRBD1 (5 bases). V shed 3 bases and J shed 4 bases, with 17 bases lying between them. Germline CDR1 is KGHDR and CDR2 is SFDVKD. The CDR3 loop spans 16 amino acids. Written as DNA, the CDR3 is TGTGCCACCAGTGATAATCAGGGAGATGATCGCACTGAAGCTTTCTTT. Translation gives CATSDNQGDDRTEAFF.

For this clonotype: Being one base from a much bigger clone, this may be a read error. The chain employs TRBV20-1 and TRBJ2-7, with 9 bases fitting TRBD1. The CDR3 is 14 residues long. CDR1 is DFQATT, CDR2 SNEGSKA, per germline (reference sequence). The CDR3 DNA sequence: TGCTGTGCTAGAGATGGGGACAGGGCCTACGAGCAGTACTTC. Amino acid sequence: CCARDGDRAYEQYF.

DNA for the CDR3: TGTGCCAGCAGCTTGGCCGGCGGGCAGTACTTC. Translating it yields CASSLAGGQYF. The V and J genes are TRBV9 and TRBJ2-5, with TRBD2 as a possible D gene (5 bases). CDR3 length: 11 amino acids. The germline V gene encodes CDR1 SGDLS and CDR2 YYNGEE. V was trimmed by 4 bases and J by 11 bases, leaving 12 bases between them.

This clonotype appeared many times. The V and J genes are TRBV29-1 and TRBJ1-2; TRBD1 matches 8 bases. The germline V gene has CDR1 SQVTM and CDR2 ANQGSEA. V trimming: 7 bases; J trimming: 6 bases; junction bases outside the gene matches: 4. The CDR3 has 11 residues. This CDR3 reads CSGRQGNGYTF. The CDR3 DNA reads TGCAGCGGACGACAGGGGAATGGCTACACCTTC.

This clonotype turned up a few times. Sequence at one end of the junction differs from germline and may be a read error. This chain joins TRBV5-4 and TRBJ1-3; a possible D gene is TRBD1 (6 bases). This CDR3 has 16 amino acids. The germline V gene encodes CDR1 SGHNT and CDR2 YYREEE (reference sequence). The CDR3 bases are TGCGCCAGCAGCCAAGATTTGGCAGGGACAGGAAACACCATATATTTT. Translation gives CASSQDLAGTGNTIYF. Looking up the rest from reference TRBV5-4 and TRBJ1-3 gives the full variable domain: ETGVTQSPTHLIKTRGQQVTLRCSSQSGHNTVSWYQQALGQGPQFIFQYYREEENGRGNFPPRFSGLQFPNYSSELNVNALELDDSALYLCASSQDLAGTGNTIYFGEGSWLTVV.

This clonotype came up a few times. V usage is TRBV7-9 and J usage is TRBJ1-2, with TRBD1 matching 9 bases. The germline gives CDR1 SEHNR, CDR2 FQNEAQ (reference sequence). This CDR3 has 13 residues. The junction had 6 bases not matched to a gene; V was cut back by 6 bases and J by 7 bases. CDR3 in amino acids: CASRYTGGTGYTF. The DNA of the CDR3 is TGTGCCAGCAGATATACAGGGGGCACTGGCTACACCTTC.

There are a few counts of this clonotype. The chain carries TRBV12-3 or TRBV12-4 and TRBJ1-4, with 7 bases aligning to TRBD1. This CDR3 comprises 15 residues. Trimming took 6 bases from V and 2 from J; bases not matched to a gene: 6. The CDR3, as DNA: TGTGCCAGCAGACACGACAGGGACACTAATGAAAAACTGTTTTTT. Translating it yields CASRHDRDTNEKLFF.

This clonotype was counted at least ten times. The chain is built from TRBV7-8 and TRBJ1-1; D is unclear. Germline lookup yields CDR1 SGHVS and CDR2 FQNEAQ. The CDR3 is made up of 14 amino acids. Trimming removed 5 bases at V and 0 bases at J, with 10 bases between. DNA of the CDR3: TGTGCCAGCAGCGCGAGACGGGTGAACACTGAAGCTTTCTTT. Its protein is CASSARRVNTEAFF.

This clonotype was seen more than once but under ten times. The rearrangement joins TRBV6-5 to TRBJ1-1; D unresolved. Trimming took 4 bases from V and 3 from J, leaving 9 bases between them. This CDR3 region has 13 residues. The germline V gene encodes CDR1 MNHEY and CDR2 SVGAGI. The CDR3 is CASSSSDYTEAFF. DNA for the CDR3: TGTGCCAGCAGTTCTAGTGACTACACTGAAGCTTTCTTT.

This clonotype has a count of ten or more. This sequence joins TRBV7-2 and TRBJ2-7; unclear D gene. The CDR3 totals 14 residues. Germline-derived CDR1 and CDR2 are SGHTA and FQGNSA. V was trimmed by 2 bases and J by 1 base, leaving 9 bases between them. CDR3 DNA sequence: TGTGCCAGCAGCTTATATCTCCAGTCCTACGAGCAGTACTTC. Its protein product is CASSLYLQSYEQYF. The complete variable domain, with remaining parts taken from reference TRBV7-2 and TRBJ2-7, reads GAGVSQSPSNKVTEKGKDVELRCDPISGHTALYWYRQSLGQGLEFLIYFQGNSAPDKSGLPSDRFSAERTGGSVSTLTIQRTQQEDSAVYLCASSLYLQSYEQYFGPGTRLTVT.

The rearrangement joins TRBV7-2 to TRBJ1-1; possibly TRBD1 for D (6 bases). The CDR3 sequence is 15 residues long. The germline CDR1 and CDR2 sequences are SGHTA and FQGNSA. Trimming removed 1 base from V and 2 bases from J, with 11 bases in between. The CDR3, as DNA: TGTGCCAGCAGCTTAGTGGGACAAGCCAACACTGAAGCTTTCTTT. Translation gives CASSLVGQANTEAFF.